This T cell receptor beta chain is from a study of identical twins. Whole-study results and caveats: Twin pairs had excess sharing that was weaker in beta out-of-frame sequences. Cross-sectional statistics underpinned the conclusions; the same donors were not followed.

Template switching (which added a universal primer site) was used, and cDNA carried unique molecular identifiers. Each CDR3 protein gets one entry after TCRdb re-called the 5' RACE reads with MiXCR. The table records approximately 630,000 distinct CDR3 sequences, around 7.5% of them present only once. As regards this clonotype: Antigen unknown.

These data also featured in a second study, about yellow fever vaccine responses in identical twins. Per that paper: Twins reportedly appeared to share part of their vaccine T cell response while keeping part individual.

This clonotype originated in a young woman in good health. The sequenced material came from PBMCs.

In DNA, the CDR3 is TGTGCCAGCAGTCAGACAGACTACACAGATACGCAGTATTTT. Translated, it gives CASSQTDYTDTQYF. V and J are TRBV12-3 or TRBV12-4 and TRBJ2-3; D is tentatively TRBD1 or TRBD2 (5 bases each). This CDR3 contains 14 residues. V was trimmed by 5 bases and J by 2 bases, leaving 11 bases between them.